One sample yielded the 26 T cell receptor beta chains listed below, sequenced in a study of vaccination and CD4 T cells after COVID-19. Sample treatment: roughly 11-day PBMC culture with coronavirus spike peptide pools or control peptides (ViraFEST assay). Cultured CD4+ T-cell DNA underwent Oncomine TCR Beta short-read sequencing. TCRdb called the PCR reads again in MiXCR, with one record for every CDR3 protein. The sample gives about 16,000 distinct CDR3 sequences, approximately 40% of which show up once; roughly 24% is in the top ten. The antigens of these receptors remain unknown. Specimen: CD4+ T cells from blood, cultured in vitro, collected before SARS-CoV-2 vaccination. These receptors originate from a human donor who received a COVID-19 vaccine.

The rearrangement links TRBV3-1 to TRBJ1-2, with D maybe TRBD1 (6 bases). The CDR3 consists of 12 residues. CDR1 and CDR2 (germline): LGHDT, YNNKEL (reference sequence). With 0 bases removed from V and 10 bases from J, the gap between germline ends came to 9 bases. The CDR3 bases are TGTGCCAGCAGCCAAGAAACAGGGACCTACACCTTC. It translates to CASSQETGTYTF.

The rearrangement joins TRBV29-1 to TRBJ2-1, with 9 bases matching TRBD1. Germline V gene sequence: CDR1 SQVTM, CDR2 ANQGSEA. This CDR3 has 18 residues. V shed 6 bases, J shed 2 bases, and the junction held 17 bases outside the gene matches. This chain's CDR3 is CSVRDPQGAINPYNEQFF. The CDR3 DNA reads TGCAGCGTCCGAGATCCACAGGGGGCTATAAACCCCTACAATGAGCAGTTCTTC.

This clonotype was detected a few times. The chain uses TRBV30 and TRBJ2-5; TRBD1 matches 9 bases. The junction had 6 bases not matched to a gene; V was cut back by 3 bases and J by 1 base. Per germline, CDR1 GTSNPN and CDR2 SVGIG (reference sequence). The CDR3 covers 15 residues. The CDR3 DNA follows: TGTGCCTGGAGCCGAGGGGGACAGGGCCAAGAGACCCAGTACTTC. Its translation is CAWSRGGQGQETQYF.

This chain links TRBV7-2 with TRBJ2-5; D not certain. Looked up from germline, CDR1 is SGHTA and CDR2 is FQGNSA. The CDR3 extends over 13 amino acids. The V end lost 4 bases, the J end lost 1 base, and 7 bases lay between the germline ends. As DNA, the CDR3 is TGTGCCAGCAGCTCCAGTATCCAAGAGACCCAGTACTTC. Amino acid sequence: CASSSSIQETQYF.

There are a few counts of this clonotype. This rearrangement joins TRBV7-2 to TRBJ2-5; 9 bases fit TRBD1. The CDR3 spans 15 residues. CDR1 SGHTA and CDR2 FQGNSA come from the germline V gene. V trimming: 5 bases; J trimming: 3 bases; junction bases outside the gene matches: 7. CDR3 protein: CASSRGGDREETQYF. CDR3 nucleotide sequence: TGTGCCAGCAGCCGAGGGGGGGACAGGGAAGAGACCCAGTACTTC.

The chain employs TRBV20-1 and TRBJ1-5, with 9 bases fitting TRBD1. Germline trimming cut 0 bases from V and 9 bases from J; bases unmatched to any gene: 9. CDR1 and CDR2 from the germline V gene are DFQATT and SNEGSKA (reference sequence). The length of the CDR3 is 15 residues. DNA of the CDR3: TGCAGTGCTAGAGATGCCCGACAGGGGGGGGGGCCCCAGCATTTT. Translated: CSARDARQGGGPQHF.

The genes are TRBV12-3 or TRBV12-4 and TRBJ1-1, with 7 bases that match TRBD1. The junction had 6 bases not matched to a gene; V was cut back by 8 bases and J by 0 bases. There are 14 residues in the CDR3. The CDR3, as DNA: TGTGCCAGCTCCCGAGGGGGCTTGAACACTGAAGCTTTCTTT. It encodes CASSRGGLNTEAFF.

This clonotype has just a few counts. The gene calls are TRBV12-3 or TRBV12-4 and TRBJ1-5, with TRBD1 identical over 8 bases. This CDR3 is built from 15 residues. V lost 7 bases to trimming and J lost 4 bases; unmatched junction nucleotides: 9. In nucleotides, the CDR3 is TGTGCCAGCACCGCCGGGGACAGGCTTAATCAGCCCCAGCATTTT. Encoded protein: CASTAGDRLNQPQHF.

The chain joins TRBV19 to TRBJ2-3; 7 bases are a match to TRBD2. The CDR3 loop spans 17 amino acids. In germline, CDR1 is LNHDA, CDR2 SQIVND (reference sequence). V lost 4 bases to trimming and J lost 10 bases; unmatched junction nucleotides: 20. For the CDR3, the DNA is TGTGCCAGTAGTAATCACGGAACTAGCGCCTCGAGGGTTCCGCAGTATTTT. Its translation is CASSNHGTSASRVPQYF.

This sequence joins TRBV7-9 and TRBJ2-7; TRBD1 agrees at 9 bases. J gave up 3 bases and V 3 bases, and 9 bases lay outside the gene matches. CDR1 and CDR2 from the germline V gene are SEHNR and FQNEAQ (reference sequence). This CDR3 is built from 16 residues. Written as DNA, the CDR3 is TGTGCCAGCAGCTTGTCCCCGGGACAGGGTAGCTACGAGCAGTACTTC. Its protein is CASSLSPGQGSYEQYF. Full variable domain (missing parts from reference TRBV7-9 and TRBJ2-7): DTGVSQNPRHKITKRGQNVTFRCDPISEHNRLYWYRQTLGQGPEFLTYFQNEAQLEKSRLLSDRFSAERPKGSFSTLEIQRTEQGDSAMYLCASSLSPGQGSYEQYFGPGTRLTVT.

The chain carries TRBV7-8 and TRBJ2-7; D is perhaps TRBD2 (6 bases). The ends were cut back, 5 bases at V and 2 bases at J, with 19 bases in the middle. Germline V lookup: CDR1 SGHVS, CDR2 FQNEAQ. The CDR3 consists of 16 residues. CDR3 loop: CASSPTRGGETYEQYF. DNA of the CDR3: TGTGCCAGCAGCCCGACCCGGGGCGGGGAGACCTACGAGCAGTACTTC. The whole variable domain, remainder taken from reference TRBV7-8 and TRBJ2-7, is GAGVSQSPRYKVAKRGQDVALRCDPISGHVSLFWYQQALGQGPEFLTYFQNEAQLDKSGLPSDRFFAERPEGSVSTLKIQRTQQEDSAVYLCASSPTRGGETYEQYFGPGTRLTVT.

V is TRBV14 and J is TRBJ2-7; 8 bases fit TRBD2. The V segment lost 1 base and the J segment 3 bases; nucleotides outside the gene matches: 8. The germline V gene has CDR1 SGHDN and CDR2 FVKESK. This CDR3 is built from 16 residues. CDR3 sequence (DNA): TGTGCCAGCAGCCAAGGTGAAGTAGCGGGGATCTACGAGCAGTACTTC. It yields the protein CASSQGEVAGIYEQYF.

This clonotype was seen more than once but under ten times. J is TRBJ1-1 and V is TRBV7-2; D remains unclear. Germline loops: CDR1 SGHTA, CDR2 FQGNSA. The CDR3 has 14 residues. The ends were cut back, 0 bases at V and 7 bases at J, with 12 bases in the middle. The CDR3 nucleotides are TGTGCCAGCAGCTTAGCGCTAAGTTCGGGTGAAGCTTTCTTT. This codes for CASSLALSSGEAFF.

This clonotype was observed a single time. This chain uses TRBV15 with TRBJ2-7, with D possibly being TRBD1 (5 bases). CDR3 length equals 15 residues. The ends were cut back, 0 bases at V and 5 bases at J, with 14 bases in the middle. From germline, CDR1 is LNHNV and CDR2 YYDKDF (reference sequence). The CDR3, as DNA: TGTGCCACCAGCAGAGACAGGGTGTCGTTCCACGAGCAGTACTTC. It is translated as CATSRDRVSFHEQYF.

The gene calls are TRBV6-1 and TRBJ1-2; the match to TRBD1 covers 12 bases. The ends lost 8 bases at V and 4 bases at J; junction bases unmatched: 14. Per the germline V gene, CDR1 is MNHNS and CDR2 is SASEGT. This CDR3 comprises 17 residues. For the CDR3, the DNA is TGTGCCAGCCTGTCTGTTGGGACAGGGGGCCCTTTCTATGGCTACACCTTC. Protein product: CASLSVGTGGPFYGYTF.

This clonotype was seen just once. The chain has TRBV7-2 and TRBJ2-2, with D uncertain. V dropped 6 bases and J dropped 8 bases, with 10 bases sitting between them. The CDR3 has 12 residues. Germline-derived CDR1 and CDR2 are SGHTA and FQGNSA. The CDR3 DNA is TGTGCCAGCAGGTCCCCTAATGGGGAGCTGTTTTTT. This gives the protein CASRSPNGELFF.

The gene calls are TRBV20-1 and TRBJ2-1; either TRBD1 or TRBD2 may supply D (5 bases each). V lost 6 bases and J lost 6, with 18 bases in between. The CDR3 runs to 14 residues. Per germline, CDR1 DFQATT and CDR2 SNEGSKA (reference sequence). The CDR3 region is CSADTGRGPNEQFF. For the CDR3, the DNA is TGCAGTGCCGACACCGGCCGGGGCCCCAATGAGCAGTTCTTC.

The table lists this clonotype with a count of one. V gene TRBV6-1 combines with J gene TRBJ1-1, with D possibly TRBD1 on 5 matching bases. This CDR3 is built from 15 residues. Trimming removed 2 bases at V and 1 base at J, with 11 bases between. Germline values: CDR1 MNHNS, CDR2 SASEGT. The CDR3, as DNA: TGTGCCAGCAGTGAATATAGGGGATGGAACACTGAAGCTTTCTTT. Encoded protein: CASSEYRGWNTEAFF.

The chain employs TRBV24-1 and TRBJ2-3, with 10 bases fitting TRBD2. The germline gives CDR1 KGHDR, CDR2 SFDVKD. The length of the CDR3 is 15 residues. After removal of 3 bases from V and 4 bases from J, the junction contained 3 bases not matched to a gene. The CDR3 reads CATSDPSGGPDTQYF. CDR3 in DNA: TGTGCCACCAGTGATCCTAGCGGGGGTCCAGATACGCAGTATTTT.

The chain couples TRBV20-1 to TRBJ1-5; D is unresolved. The CDR3 is 12 amino acids. Germline CDR1 reads DFQATT; CDR2 reads SNEGSKA (reference sequence). Trimming cost V 3 bases and J 4 bases, with 7 bases left between them. Written as DNA, the CDR3 is TGCAGTGCTAGTCTGGGGAATCAGCCCCAGCATTTT. This gives the protein CSASLGNQPQHF.

Here the CDR3 DNA reads TGTGCCAGCAGCACTTACAGGGGGATGAACACTGAAGCTTTCTTT. This sequence encodes CASSTYRGMNTEAFF. This sequence joins TRBV7-9 and TRBJ1-1; 8 positions agree with TRBD1. J gave up 0 bases and V 5 bases, and 5 bases lay outside the gene matches. The germline V gene encodes CDR1 SEHNR and CDR2 FQNEAQ (reference sequence). This CDR3 is built from 15 residues.

The genes are TRBV30 and TRBJ1-6, with D unresolved. Deletions cut 0 bases from V and 1 base from J, with 13 bases between. Germline lookup yields CDR1 GTSNPN and CDR2 SVGIG (reference sequence). The CDR3 sequence is 17 residues long. DNA of the CDR3: TGTGCCTGGAGTGTAGGTCTTGGGAAATCCTATAATTCACCCCTCCACTTT. It translates to CAWSVGLGKSYNSPLHF.

This clonotype showed up just a few times. The chain employs TRBV6-1 and TRBJ2-7, with TRBD1 identical over 10 bases. This CDR3 spans 14 amino acids. V was pared by 1 base and J by 8 bases, with 5 bases of the junction left unmatched. In germline, CDR1 is MNHNS, CDR2 SASEGT. CDR3 nucleotide sequence: TGTGCCAGCAGTGAAGTGACAGGGGGCGGGAAGCAGTACTTC. Residues: CASSEVTGGGKQYF.

Concerning this clonotype itself: The germline gene is not matched at one end of the junction; a read error may be the cause. V and J are TRBV30 and TRBJ1-5; D gene unclear. The V gene's germline CDR1 is GTSNPN and CDR2 SVGIG (reference sequence). The CDR3 runs 16 residues. CDR3 DNA sequence: TGTGCCTGGAGTCCCCAGAAGGGTTATAGCAGTCAGCCCCAGCATTTT. It yields the protein CAWSPQKGYSSQPQHF.

This clonotype was counted a single time. This chain joins TRBV20-1 and TRBJ2-1; 9 positions agree with TRBD2. V lost 5 bases and J lost 0; bases outside the gene matches: 14. The CDR3 has 18 amino acids. The germline CDR1 and CDR2 sequences are DFQATT and SNEGSKA (reference sequence). The CDR3 spells CSASPRPSGVSSYNEQFF. For the CDR3, the DNA is TGCAGTGCTTCCCCCCGGCCTAGCGGGGTGAGCTCCTACAATGAGCAGTTCTTC.

This clonotype was seen a few times. The chain recombines TRBV20-1 with TRBJ2-3; 10 bases line up with TRBD2. The CDR3 is 15 amino acids. In germline, CDR1 is DFQATT, CDR2 SNEGSKA (reference sequence). Trimming took 6 bases from V and 6 from J; bases not matched to a gene: 12. This chain's CDR3 is CSATSGGAFPDTQYF. The CDR3 DNA sequence: TGCAGTGCAACAAGCGGGGGGGCCTTTCCCGATACGCAGTATTTT.